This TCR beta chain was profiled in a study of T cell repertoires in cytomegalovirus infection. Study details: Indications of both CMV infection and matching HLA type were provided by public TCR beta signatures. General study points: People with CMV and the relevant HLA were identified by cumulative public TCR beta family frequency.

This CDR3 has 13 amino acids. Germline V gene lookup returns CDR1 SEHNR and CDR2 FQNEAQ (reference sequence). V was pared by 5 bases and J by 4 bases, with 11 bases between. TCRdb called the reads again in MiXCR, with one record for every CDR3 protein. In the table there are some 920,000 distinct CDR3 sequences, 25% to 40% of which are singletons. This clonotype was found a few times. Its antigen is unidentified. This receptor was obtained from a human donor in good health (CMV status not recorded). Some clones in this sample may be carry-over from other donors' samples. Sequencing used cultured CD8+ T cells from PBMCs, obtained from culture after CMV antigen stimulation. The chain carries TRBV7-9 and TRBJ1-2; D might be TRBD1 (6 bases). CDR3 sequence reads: CASSRGQRYGYTF. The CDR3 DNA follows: TGTGCCAGCAGCCGGGGGCAGCGCTATGGCTACACCTTC.